The clone carrying this T cell receptor (beta chain) appeared many times. The antigen is undetermined. Within a library made for alpha chains, this beta chain is off target, and its count is uninformative. The sample is drawn from a study of spatial heterogeneity in lung cancer. Background on the study: Sequences of the beta chain were consistently detected in greater numbers than alpha-chain sequences. Raw sequencing reads included, on average, more than 9.5 appearances of each unique TCR and UMI combination.

Whole-study results and caveats: Tumor mutation counts were tracked by expanded intratumoral alpha and beta TCR counts.

The time point denotes: sample taken at primary tumor resection. Whole RNA was taken from tumor, nontumor lung or frozen PBMC; it was then sequenced unsorted. TCRdb re-analysed the 5' RACE reads in MiXCR, keeping a single row per CDR3 protein. The table has about 20,000 distinct CDR3 sequences, 5.8% seen once. Trimming removed 5 bases from V and 4 bases from J, with 6 bases in between. The CDR3 is made up of 11 amino acids. CDR1 is SQVTM, CDR2 ANQGSEA, per germline. The material sequenced was lung tumor tissue, taken at surgery. The clonotype originates from a female donor with early-stage non-small cell lung cancer. The gene calls are TRBV29-1 and TRBJ2-1, with D unresolved. CDR3 nucleotides: TGCAGCGTTTTTGTGTACAATGAGCAGTTCTTC. Encoded protein: CSVFVYNEQFF.